These 16 T cell receptor beta chains were sequenced from one sample in a study of blood T cell repertoires in COVID-19. Assay: immunoSEQ multiplex PCR; the TCRdb copy retains only in-frame clones and omits some. The table shows roughly 66,000 clones, with approximately 79% occurring only once. Input material: peripheral blood. The source is a man in his fifties or sixties with acute or convalescent COVID-19.

The V and J genes are TRBV11-2 and TRBJ1-2; no definite D call. Trimming shortened V by 5 bases and J by 2 bases, and 6 bases separated the two germline ends. The CDR3 totals 12 residues. Per germline, CDR1 SGHAT and CDR2 FQNNGV. CDR3 bases: TGTGCCAGCAGCCGACAAAACTATGGCTACACCTTC. Amino acids: CASSRQNYGYTF.

The genes are TRBV9 and TRBJ2-2; 8 positions agree with TRBD1. Germline V gene lookup returns CDR1 SGDLS and CDR2 YYNGEE. The CDR3 spans 15 residues. The V and J ends lost 0 bases and 4 bases, in that order; junction bases with no gene match: 2. The CDR3 nucleotides read TGTGCCAGCAGCGTAGATCAGGGGGCCACCGGGGAGCTGTTTTTT. It specifies CASSVDQGATGELFF. The entire variable domain, with the rest obtained from reference TRBV9 and TRBJ2-2, is as follows: DSGVTQTPKHLITATGQRVTLRCSPRSGDLSVYWYQQSLDQGLQFLIQYYNGEERAKGNILERFSAQQFPDLHSELNLSSLELGDSALYFCASSVDQGATGELFFGEGSRLTVL.

The rearrangement uses TRBV4-3 and TRBJ1-2; TRBD1 might be the D (5 bases). The CDR3 has 16 residues. Trimming stripped 4 bases from V and 8 bases from J, with 23 bases between. Germline CDR1 LGHNA, CDR2 YSLEER. DNA of the CDR3: TGCGCCAGCAGCCGAGCAAGGGAGCCGCCGGGGGAAGGCTACACCTTC. It encodes CASSRAREPPGEGYTF.

The chain couples TRBV19 to TRBJ1-5; D gene ambiguous. The germline gives CDR1 LNHDA, CDR2 SQIVND (reference sequence). This CDR3 comprises 15 residues. Trimming cost V 7 bases and J 4 bases, with 17 bases left between them. Here the CDR3 DNA reads TGTGCCAGTACCCCCAGCGCCGCAAGGAATCAGCCCCAGCATTTT. Protein sequence: CASTPSAARNQPQHF.

The CDR3 loop reads CASSPWGGAEQPQHF. CDR3 sequence (DNA): TGTGCCAGCAGCCCCTGGGGGGGCGCAGAACAGCCCCAGCATTTT. The chain couples TRBV6-2 or TRBV6-3 to TRBJ1-5; TRBD1 is a possible D gene (6 bases). The V end lost 6 bases, the J end lost 7 bases, and 19 bases lay between the germline ends. The V gene's germline CDR1 is MNHEY and CDR2 SVGEGT. There are 15 residues in the CDR3.

By share of the sample, this clone is medium-sized. The genes are TRBV29-1 and TRBJ1-2; D possibly corresponds to TRBD1 (6 bases). CDR1 is SQVTM and CDR2 is ANQGSEA in the germline V gene. CDR3 length equals 13 residues. V was cut by 3 bases and J by 1 base, with 9 bases left in between. CDR3 coding DNA: TGCAGCGTTGAGGACAGATATAACTATGGCTACACCTTC. Translating gives CSVEDRYNYGYTF.

The chain links TRBV3-1 (or the pseudogene TRBV3-2) to TRBJ1-6; possible D gene TRBD1, 6 bases. With 0 bases removed from V and 7 bases from J, the gap between germline ends came to 10 bases. Germline assignment: CDR1 LGHDT and CDR2 YNNKEL (reference sequence). The CDR3 is 15 amino acids. Here the CDR3 reads CASSQDSGDNSPLHF. In nucleotides, the CDR3 is TGTGCCAGCAGCCAAGATTCAGGGGACAATTCACCCCTCCACTTT.

This clone has more than one count but fewer than ten. CDR3 nucleotide sequence: TGCGCCAGCAGCCCGGACAGGATAGGGGGCTACACCTTC. Translated: CASSPDRIGGYTF. This chain uses TRBV4-3 with TRBJ1-2; 7 bases match TRBD1. V lost 4 bases, J lost 8 bases, and 7 bases stayed unmatched. CDR3 length: 13 amino acids. CDR1 LGHNA and CDR2 YSLEER come from the germline V gene.

The CDR3 DNA follows: TGTGCCAGCAGCACGACAACCCTTTCTACGCAGTATTTT. It translates to CASSTTTLSTQYF. This sequence joins TRBV7-2 and TRBJ2-3; D is ambiguous. The CDR3 is made up of 13 amino acids. Germline CDR1 and CDR2: SGHTA and FQGNSA. The ends were cut back, 5 bases at V and 8 bases at J, with 14 bases in the middle. The full variable domain, its missing parts supplied by reference TRBV7-2 and TRBJ2-3, is GAGVSQSPSNKVTEKGKDVELRCDPISGHTALYWYRQSLGQGLEFLIYFQGNSAPDKSGLPSDRFSAERTGGSVSTLTIQRTQQEDSAVYLCASSTTTLSTQYFGPGTRLTVL.

The chain's CDR3 is CAAGRQGGTGELFF. The DNA for the CDR3 is TGTGCCGCGGGTCGACAGGGTGGCACCGGGGAGCTGTTTTTT. V gene TRBV24-1 combines with J gene TRBJ2-2, with TRBD1 identical over 7 bases. This CDR3 region has 14 residues. Germline CDR1 is KGHDR and CDR2 is SFDVKD. Unmatched junction bases numbered 10, after V lost 12 bases and J lost 4 bases.

The chain joins TRBV11-2 to TRBJ1-4; 9 bases line up with TRBD1. The V segment lost 0 bases and the J segment 7 bases; nucleotides outside the gene matches: 9. The germline gives CDR1 SGHAT, CDR2 FQNNGV. The CDR3 runs to 17 residues. The CDR3 DNA reads TGTGCCAGCAGCTTAGACCCCGGGACAGGGTCGCGTGAAAAACTGTTTTTT. It encodes CASSLDPGTGSREKLFF.

V usage is TRBV4-1 and J usage is TRBJ2-7, with a weak D call TRBD1 (6 bases). There are 16 residues in the CDR3. Per germline, CDR1 MGHRA and CDR2 YSYEKL. Trimming stripped 3 bases from V and 0 bases from J, with 15 bases between. The CDR3 loop is CASSHAYRQASYEQYF. CDR3 sequence (DNA): TGCGCCAGCAGCCATGCCTACAGACAGGCCTCCTACGAGCAGTACTTC.

This clone was recorded a few times. The chain uses TRBV4-3 and TRBJ1-6; tentative D call: TRBD1 (5 bases). CDR3 length: 15 residues. The germline CDR1 and CDR2 sequences are LGHNA and YSLEER. Between the trimmed V and J ends, which lost 4 bases and 2 bases, there was a span of 9 bases. The CDR3 here is CASSLEGAYNSPLHF. The CDR3 DNA follows: TGCGCCAGCAGCCTAGAAGGGGCCTATAATTCACCCCTCCACTTT.

The chain is built from TRBV19 and TRBJ1-5; no reliable D call. The CDR3 has 13 residues. Germline V gives CDR1 LNHDA, CDR2 SQIVND (reference sequence). V was clipped by 6 bases and J by 5 bases, with 11 bases between them. The chain's CDR3 is CASSLQRDQPQHF. In DNA, the CDR3 is TGTGCCAGTAGCTTACAGAGAGATCAGCCCCAGCATTTT.

This clone was seen only once. The chain uses TRBV9 and TRBJ2-6; no firm D call. Trimming pared 1 base from V and 4 bases from J, leaving 6 bases between. The CDR3 loop spans 14 amino acids. Germline V gene data show CDR1 as SGDLS and CDR2 as YYNGEE. CDR3 residues: CASSVSPGANVLTF. As DNA, the CDR3 is TGTGCCAGCAGCGTATCCCCAGGGGCCAACGTCCTGACTTTC.

The rearrangement joins TRBV18 to TRBJ2-2; 9 nucleotides agree with TRBD1. This CDR3 comprises 17 residues. From germline, CDR1 is KGHSH and CDR2 LQKENI. After removal of 1 base from V and 0 bases from J, the junction contained 3 bases not matched to a gene. This chain's CDR3 is CASSPRTGDSNTGELFF. In DNA, the CDR3 is TGTGCCAGCTCACCACGGACAGGGGATTCGAACACCGGGGAGCTGTTTTTT.